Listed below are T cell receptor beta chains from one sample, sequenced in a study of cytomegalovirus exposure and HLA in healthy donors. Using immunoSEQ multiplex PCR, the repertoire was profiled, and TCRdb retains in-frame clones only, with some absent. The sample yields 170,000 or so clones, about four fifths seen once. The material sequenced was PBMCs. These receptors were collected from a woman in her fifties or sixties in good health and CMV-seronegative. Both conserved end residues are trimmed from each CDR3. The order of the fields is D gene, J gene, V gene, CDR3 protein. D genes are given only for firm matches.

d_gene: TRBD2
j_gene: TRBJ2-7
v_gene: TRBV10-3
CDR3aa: AIRGGGRASYEQY

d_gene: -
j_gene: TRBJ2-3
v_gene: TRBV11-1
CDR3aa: ASSAGTDTQY

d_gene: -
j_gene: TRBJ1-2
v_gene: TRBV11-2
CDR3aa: ASGSRADSALGGYT

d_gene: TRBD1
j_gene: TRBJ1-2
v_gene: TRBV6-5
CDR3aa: ASSRVGGGNYGYT

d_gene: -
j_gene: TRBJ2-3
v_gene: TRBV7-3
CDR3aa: ASSLTPTSLSDTQY

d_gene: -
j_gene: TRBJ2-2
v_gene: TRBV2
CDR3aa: ASSDRGTFTGELF

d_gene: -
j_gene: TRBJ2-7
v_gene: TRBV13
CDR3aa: ASSSKFGEQY

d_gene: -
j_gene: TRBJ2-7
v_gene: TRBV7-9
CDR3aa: ASSRDLYEQY

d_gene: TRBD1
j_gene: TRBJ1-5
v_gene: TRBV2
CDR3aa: ASRKEKGANQPQH

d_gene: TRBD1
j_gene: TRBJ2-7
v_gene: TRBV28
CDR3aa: ASSLGGQTYEQY

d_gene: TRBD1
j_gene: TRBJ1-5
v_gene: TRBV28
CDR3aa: ATTGQYNQPQH

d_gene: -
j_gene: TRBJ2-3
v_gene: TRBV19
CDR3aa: ASSPPLGVGTDTQY

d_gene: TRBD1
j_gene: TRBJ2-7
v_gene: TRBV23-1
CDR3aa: ASSPMPGQGTQIPDEQY

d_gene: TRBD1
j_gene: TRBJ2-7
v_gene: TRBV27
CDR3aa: ASSTRQGPYEQY

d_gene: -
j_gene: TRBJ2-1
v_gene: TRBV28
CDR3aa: ASSLIGVTLNEQF

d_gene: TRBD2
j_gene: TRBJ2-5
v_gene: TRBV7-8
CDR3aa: ASSLAWTSGRFAQETQY

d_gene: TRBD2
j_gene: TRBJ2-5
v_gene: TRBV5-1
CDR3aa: ASAGGLEETQY

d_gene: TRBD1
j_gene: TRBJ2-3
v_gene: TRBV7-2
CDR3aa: ASSWGQTDTQY

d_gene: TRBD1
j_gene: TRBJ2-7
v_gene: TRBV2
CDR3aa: ASSPLLGQVYEQY

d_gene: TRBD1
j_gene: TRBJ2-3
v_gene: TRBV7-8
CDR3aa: ASSPEGARTDTQY

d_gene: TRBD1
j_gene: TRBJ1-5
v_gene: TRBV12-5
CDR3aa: ASGLVTTLGQGESNQPQH

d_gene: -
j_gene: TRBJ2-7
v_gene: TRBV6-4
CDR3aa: ASSASLQY

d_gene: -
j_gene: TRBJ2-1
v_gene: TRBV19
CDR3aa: ASGARGGEQF

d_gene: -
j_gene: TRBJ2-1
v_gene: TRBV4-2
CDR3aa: ASSQEGGVVDNEQF

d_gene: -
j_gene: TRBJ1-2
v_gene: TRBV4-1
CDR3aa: ASSQTGTANYGYT

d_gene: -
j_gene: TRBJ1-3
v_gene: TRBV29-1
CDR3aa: SVEGQDRAGNTIY

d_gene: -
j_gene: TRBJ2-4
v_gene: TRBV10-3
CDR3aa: AISESEVGNIQY

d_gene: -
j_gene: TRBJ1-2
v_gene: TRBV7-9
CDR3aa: ASSFSQYYGYT

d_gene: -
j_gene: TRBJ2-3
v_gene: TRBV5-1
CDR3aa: ASSLVSGTDTQY

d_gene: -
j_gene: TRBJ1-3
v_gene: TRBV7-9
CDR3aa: ASSLGFSDRLSGNTIY

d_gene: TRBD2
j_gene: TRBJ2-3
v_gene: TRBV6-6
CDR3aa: ASSKPSGGATDTQY

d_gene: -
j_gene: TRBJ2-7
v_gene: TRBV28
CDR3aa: ATLESRSYEQY

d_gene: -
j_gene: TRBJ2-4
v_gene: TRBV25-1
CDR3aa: ASSEGASIAKNIQY

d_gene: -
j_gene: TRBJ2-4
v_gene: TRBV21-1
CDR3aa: ASSMAGRNIQY

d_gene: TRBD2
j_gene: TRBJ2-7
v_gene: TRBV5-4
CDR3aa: ASSLSKGDYSYEQY

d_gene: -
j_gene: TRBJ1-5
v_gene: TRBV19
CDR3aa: ASNRGAGQPQH

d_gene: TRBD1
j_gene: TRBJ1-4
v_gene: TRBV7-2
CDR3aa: ASSKDRISEKLF

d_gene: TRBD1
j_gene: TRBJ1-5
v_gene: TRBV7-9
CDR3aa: ASSLQGANQPQH

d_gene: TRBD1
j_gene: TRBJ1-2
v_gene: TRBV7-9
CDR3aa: ASSGIKGQGEGYT

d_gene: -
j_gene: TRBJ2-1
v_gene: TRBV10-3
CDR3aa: AISEPRDFLTYNEQF

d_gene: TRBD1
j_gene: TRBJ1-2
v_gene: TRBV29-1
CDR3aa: SVLQGFGYT

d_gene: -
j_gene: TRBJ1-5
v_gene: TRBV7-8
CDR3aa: ASSLRGNQPQH

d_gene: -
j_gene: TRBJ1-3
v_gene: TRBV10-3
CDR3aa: ARWGNSGNTIY

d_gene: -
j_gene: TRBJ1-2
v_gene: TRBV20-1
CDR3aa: SAKRNYGYT